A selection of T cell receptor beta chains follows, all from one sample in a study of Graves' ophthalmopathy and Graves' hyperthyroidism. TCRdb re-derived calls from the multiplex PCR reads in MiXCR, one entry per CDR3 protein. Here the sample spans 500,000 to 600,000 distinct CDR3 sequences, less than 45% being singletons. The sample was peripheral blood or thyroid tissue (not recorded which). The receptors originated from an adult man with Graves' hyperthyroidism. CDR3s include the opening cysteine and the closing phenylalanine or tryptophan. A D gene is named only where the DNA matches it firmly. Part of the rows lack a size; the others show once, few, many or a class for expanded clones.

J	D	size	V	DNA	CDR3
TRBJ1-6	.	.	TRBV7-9	TGTGCCAGCAGCGGATCAGGGATCGCTAATTCACCCCTCCACTTT	CASSGSGIANSPLHF
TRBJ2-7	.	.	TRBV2	TGTGCCAGCAGGAGGGACCTTGGGTACGAGCAGTACTTC	CASRRDLGYEQYF
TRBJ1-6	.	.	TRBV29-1	TGCAGCGTTGAAGATGCCTATAATTCACCCCTCCACTTT	CSVEDAYNSPLHF
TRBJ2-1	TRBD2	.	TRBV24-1	TGTGCCACCAGTGATTGGGTTAGCGGACTAGCTGAATACAATGAGCAGTTCTTC	CATSDWVSGLAEYNEQFF
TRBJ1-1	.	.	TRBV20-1	TGCAGTGCCCTCGGCACTGAAGCTTTCTTT	CSALGTEAFF
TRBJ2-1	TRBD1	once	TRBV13	TGTGCCAGCAGCCCCTGGGACAGGGAATACGGTGAGCAGTTCTTC	CASSPWDREYGEQFF
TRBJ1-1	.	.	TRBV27	TGTGCCAGCAGTTTTCAGGCTAAGAACACTGAAGCTTTCTTT	CASSFQAKNTEAFF
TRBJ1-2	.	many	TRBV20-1	TGCAGTGCTAGAGATGTGGGGCAAGGTGGCTACACCTTC	CSARDVGQGGYTF
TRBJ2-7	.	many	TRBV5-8	TGTGCCAGTAGCTTTCCGGGCCAGGGACGCGAGCAGTACTTC	CASSFPGQGREQYF
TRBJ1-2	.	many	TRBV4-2	TGTGCCAGCAGCCAAGGCGGTGGGAAAGGGGGAAGCTATGGCTACACCTTC	CASSQGGGKGGSYGYTF
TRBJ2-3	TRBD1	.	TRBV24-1	TGTGCCGCCGGGACAGATCGCACAGATACGCAGTATTTT	CAAGTDRTDTQYF
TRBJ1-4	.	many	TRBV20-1	TGCAGTGCTAGAGAGGTGGGGATGAGGAATGAAAAACTGTTTTTT	CSAREVGMRNEKLFF
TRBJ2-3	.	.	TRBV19	TGTGCCAGTAGTATAGATCCGATGAGTCTGACAGATACGCAGTATTTT	CASSIDPMSLTDTQYF
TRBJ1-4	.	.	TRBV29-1	TGCAGCGTTGGGGCAGGGAACGAAAAACTGTTTTTT	CSVGAGNEKLFF
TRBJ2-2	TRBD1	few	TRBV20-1	TGCAGTGCTAGAGAAAGCAGGGGGCAAGCGAACACCGGGGAGCTGTTTTTT	CSARESRGQANTGELFF
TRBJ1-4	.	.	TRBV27	TGTGCCAGCAGTGCGACAGGCGTTAATGAAAAACTGTTTTTT	CASSATGVNEKLFF
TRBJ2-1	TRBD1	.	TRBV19	TGTGCCAGTAGCCAAACAGGGGATGGGGTAAGCTCCTACAATGAGCAGTTCTTC	CASSQTGDGVSSYNEQFF
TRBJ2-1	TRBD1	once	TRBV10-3	TGTGCCATCAGTGAGTCGACAGGGTGGAATGAGCAGTTCTTC	CAISESTGWNEQFF
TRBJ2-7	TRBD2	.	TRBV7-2	TGTGCCAGCAGCTCCAGGCCTAGCGGGGGGGACTACGAGCAGTACTTC	CASSSRPSGGDYEQYF
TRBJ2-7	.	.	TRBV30	TGTGCCTGGAGTTTAGACGGGTCCTACGAGCAGTACTTC	CAWSLDGSYEQYF
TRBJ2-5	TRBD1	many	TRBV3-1	TGTGCCAGCAGCCCTGGGACAGGGCGGGCGACCCAGTACTTC	CASSPGTGRATQYF
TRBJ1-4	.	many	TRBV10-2	TGCGCCAGCAGTGATTCTAAGGAAAAACTGTTTTTT	CASSDSKEKLFF
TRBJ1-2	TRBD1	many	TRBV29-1	TGCAGCGTTAACAGGGGGAATGGCTACACCTTC	CSVNRGNGYTF